The clone carrying this T cell receptor (beta chain) appeared many times. Its cognate antigen is unknown. This sample is drawn from a study of regulatory T cells in long-lasting Graves disease. Overall study context: Persistent Graves' disease denoted over 5 years of antithyroid drugs plus positive TSH receptor antibodies.

HTBI primers from iRepertoire and Arm-PCR of CDR3 regions yielded the TCR beta libraries. TCRdb independently ran MiXCR on the multiplex PCR reads; one entry per CDR3 protein. Of about 310,000 distinct CDR3 sequences in the sample, 20% to 25% are singletons; the top ten hold 56%. Study-level results: Persistent disease preferred TRBV28, TRBJ1-2 and TRBJ2-5. In persistent patients, shared public clonotypes (over 2,500) outnumbered those in new patients (approximately 880).

As to time point: persistent/refractory GD, antithyroid drugs over 5 years with positive TRAb. PBMCs were the source of the RNA used for TCR sequencing. V shed 8 bases and J shed 4 bases, with 14 bases lying between them. Germline V gene data show CDR1 as MDHEN and CDR2 as SYDVKM. The CDR3 spans 13 residues. The source of this sequence is a female donor with Graves disease. The V gene is TRBV28, the J gene TRBJ1-2; TRBD1 might be the D (5 bases). The input for sequencing was peripheral blood mononuclear cells (PBMCs), taken when the disease was refractory, from a patient treated with antithyroid drugs. This CDR3 is CASDSGVIYGYTF. The CDR3 nucleotides read TGTGCCAGCGACTCGGGGGTTATCTATGGCTACACCTTC.